Below are 5 T cell receptor beta chains sequenced from a single sample in a study of cytomegalovirus exposure and HLA in healthy donors. Researchers ran the PCR with 60 Vbeta and 13 Jbeta primers. Profiling relied on immunoSEQ multiplex PCR, and the TCRdb table lists in-frame clones only, not all of them. The sample lists about 140,000 clones, approximately 78% occurring once. Sequenced input: PBMCs. These receptors all stem from a female donor in good health and CMV-seronegative.

The chain recombines TRBV28 with TRBJ2-7; TRBD2 matches 7 bases. Germline trimming cut 3 bases from V and 7 bases from J; bases unmatched to any gene: 15. This CDR3 has 16 residues. Germline CDR1 is MDHEN and CDR2 is SYDVKM. The CDR3: CASSFTGPSGEGEQYF. The CDR3 DNA reads as TGTGCCAGCAGTTTTACCGGACCTAGCGGTGAGGGTGAGCAGTACTTC.

This clone has only a few counts. This rearrangement joins TRBV30 to TRBJ2-5, with 8 bases that match TRBD2. V lost 6 bases to trimming and J lost 9 bases; unmatched junction nucleotides: 18. The CDR3 is 15 amino acids. Germline assignment: CDR1 GTSNPN and CDR2 SVGIG (reference sequence). DNA for the CDR3: TGTGCCTGTAGGGATGGACTAGCCTATCGGGAGTCCCAGTACTTC. Residues: CACRDGLAYRESQYF.

This sequence joins TRBV5-1 and TRBJ2-5, with 8 positions matching TRBD1. Looked up from germline, CDR1 is SGHRS and CDR2 is YFSETQ. The CDR3 totals 15 residues. With V trimmed by 0 bases and J by 3 bases, 4 bases remained unmatched. The CDR3 region is CASSLGDRTEETQYF. The CDR3 DNA sequence: TGCGCCAGCAGCTTGGGGGACAGGACAGAAGAGACCCAGTACTTC.

As concerns this clone: Other DNA sequences from this sample encode an identical CDR3 as well. The chain is built from TRBV9 and TRBJ2-5; 9 positions agree with TRBD2. Unmatched junction bases numbered 7, after V lost 0 bases and J lost 1 base. The CDR3 sequence is 17 residues long. Germline V gives CDR1 SGDLS, CDR2 YYNGEE. This chain's CDR3 is CASSVDPAGGLQETQYF. As DNA, the CDR3 is TGTGCCAGCAGCGTAGATCCAGCGGGGGGACTCCAAGAGACCCAGTACTTC.

This clone was counted a few times. The same CDR3 arises from other DNA sequences in this sample as well. The rearrangement joins TRBV10-3 to TRBJ1-4, with TRBD1 as a possible D gene (6 bases). Germline assignment: CDR1 ENHRY and CDR2 SYGVKD. The ends were cut back, 0 bases at V and 5 bases at J, with 10 bases in the middle. This CDR3 contains 15 residues. The CDR3 bases are TGTGCCATCAGTGAGTCGGGGGGGCCCAATGAAAAACTGTTTTTT. Amino acids: CAISESGGPNEKLFF.